These 28 T cell receptor beta chains came from one sample sequenced in a study of blood T cell repertoires in COVID-19. The data were produced by immunoSEQ multiplex PCR, yet TCRdb's version contains in-frame clones alone and is incomplete. Here the sample spans some 150,000 clones, almost 90% being singletons. Sequencing was performed on peripheral blood. All receptors derive from a woman aged 55-70 years with acute or convalescent COVID-19.

This sequence joins TRBV6-5 and TRBJ2-7; D may be TRBD2 (6 bases). The V gene's germline CDR1 is MNHEY and CDR2 SVGAGI. V was pared by 9 bases and J by 3 bases, with 18 bases between. CDR3 length: 14 residues. CDR3 protein: CASSEWRGDYEQYF. Written as DNA, the CDR3 is TGTGCCAGTTCCGAGTGGAGGGGAGACTACGAGCAGTACTTC.

The chain has TRBV10-1 and TRBJ2-2; D call uncertain. The CDR3 covers 12 residues. Germline values: CDR1 WNHNN, CDR2 SYGVQD (reference sequence). V lost 6 bases to trimming and J lost 6 bases, with 8 bases between them. As DNA, the CDR3 is TGCGCCAGCAGCCCTTCCCCCGGGGAGCTGTTTTTT. Translated: CASSPSPGELFF.

J is TRBJ2-5 and V is TRBV6-5; weak D call: TRBD1 (6 bases). Per the germline V gene, CDR1 is MNHEY and CDR2 is SVGAGI. With 6 bases removed from V and 4 bases from J, the gap between germline ends came to 18 bases. The CDR3 has 15 residues. The CDR3 DNA reads as TGTGCCAGCAGCAAAGTACAAGGGGGAATAGAGACCCAGTACTTC. Translation gives CASSKVQGGIETQYF.

This sequence joins TRBV10-3 and TRBJ1-1; TRBD1 matches at 11 bases. CDR3 length: 14 amino acids. The junction had 4 bases not matched to a gene; V was cut back by 6 bases and J by 4 bases. The germline V gene has CDR1 ENHRY and CDR2 SYGVKD. CDR3 coding DNA: TGTGCCATCAGAGGACAGGGGGCGACCACTGAAGCTTTCTTT. This encodes CAIRGQGATTEAFF.

This chain's CDR3 is CASSHGDRLAGELFF. CDR3 sequence (DNA): TGCGCCAGCAGCCACGGTGACAGGTTAGCCGGGGAGCTGTTTTTT. The chain links TRBV4-3 to TRBJ2-2; a possible D gene is TRBD1 (6 bases). V gave up 3 bases and J gave up 6 bases, with 14 bases separating them. Germline V lookup: CDR1 LGHNA, CDR2 YSLEER. This CDR3 is 15 amino acids long.

The chain uses TRBV11-2 and TRBJ2-7; the D gene is possibly TRBD2 (6 bases). This CDR3 has 14 amino acids. Looked up from germline, CDR1 is SGHAT and CDR2 is FQNNGV. Trimming shortened V by 4 bases and J by 2 bases, and 12 bases separated the two germline ends. The CDR3 bases are TGTGCCAGCAGCTCCCTCGGGGGTACCTACGAGCAGTACTTC. Translation gives CASSSLGGTYEQYF.

This chain uses TRBV4-3 with TRBJ2-1; 11 nucleotides line up with TRBD2. The CDR3 loop spans 14 amino acids. After removal of 4 bases from V and 12 bases from J, the junction contained 8 bases not matched to a gene. The V gene's germline CDR1 is LGHNA and CDR2 YSLEER. As DNA, the CDR3 is TGCGCCAGCAGCCGCGATATGACTAGCGGGACGCAGTTCTTC. Its protein product is CASSRDMTSGTQFF.

The rearrangement joins TRBV28 to TRBJ1-2, with a weak D call TRBD1 (5 bases). The germline CDR1 and CDR2 sequences are MDHEN and SYDVKM. V was shortened by 6 bases and J by 5 bases, with 19 bases between the two germline ends. The CDR3 sequence is 15 residues long. CDR3 region: CASSANLVEGYGYTF. The CDR3 bases are TGTGCCAGCAGCGCAAATTTGGTGGAGGGGTATGGCTACACCTTC.

This clone was recorded a few times. The genes are TRBV5-8 and TRBJ2-1; TRBD1 might be the D (6 bases). V lost 3 bases and J lost 1, with 20 bases in between. The germline V gene encodes CDR1 SGHTS and CDR2 YDEGEE. This CDR3 is 18 amino acids long. CDR3 nucleotides: TGTGCCAGCAGCTCTGGCAAAAAGGGCAGGGGATCCTACAATGAGCAGTTCTTC. Translated, it gives CASSSGKKGRGSYNEQFF.

The CDR3 loop reads CASSAGPTHSPLHF. Written as DNA, the CDR3 is TGTGCCAGCAGCGCGGGACCGACTCATTCACCCCTCCACTTT. The chain joins TRBV7-9 to TRBJ1-6, with D maybe TRBD1 (5 bases). CDR3 size: 14 residues. V shed 5 bases and J shed 8 bases, with 13 bases lying between them. CDR1 is SEHNR, CDR2 FQNEAQ, per germline (reference sequence). The variable domain in full, with the rest retrieved from reference TRBV7-9 and TRBJ1-6, is DTGVSQNPRHKITKRGQNVTFRCDPISEHNRLYWYRQTLGQGPEFLTYFQNEAQLEKSRLLSDRFSAERPKGSFSTLEIQRTEQGDSAMYLCASSAGPTHSPLHFGNGTRLTVT.

This clone was counted a single time. The CDR3 is CASSFRTTHTEAFF. CDR3 DNA sequence: TGTGCCAGCAGTTTCAGGACAACCCACACTGAAGCTTTCTTT. The chain recombines TRBV27 with TRBJ1-1; tentative D call: TRBD1 (5 bases). The CDR3 totals 14 residues. Deletions cut 3 bases from V and 3 bases from J, with 11 bases between. The V gene's germline CDR1 is MNHEY and CDR2 SMNVEV (reference sequence).

The chain recombines TRBV2 with TRBJ2-1; 7 bases map to TRBD2. Germline CDR1 SNHLY, CDR2 FYNNEI. The V gene end was trimmed by 4 bases and the J gene end by 4 bases; junction bases not matched to a gene: 7. The CDR3 covers 15 residues. CDR3 nucleotides: TGTGCCAGCAGTGTCGACGGGGGAGGGTACAATGAGCAGTTCTTC. It encodes CASSVDGGGYNEQFF.

V usage is TRBV11-2 and J usage is TRBJ2-1; D is unclear. V was shortened by 5 bases and J by 10 bases, with 15 bases between the two germline ends. Looked up from germline, CDR1 is SGHAT and CDR2 is FQNNGV. This CDR3 contains 13 residues. The CDR3, as DNA: TGTGCCAGCAGCACTCCGACACTTGTCGAGCAGTTCTTC. It codes for CASSTPTLVEQFF.

V gene TRBV4-1 combines with J gene TRBJ1-1, with D uncertain. CDR1 MGHRA and CDR2 YSYEKL come from the germline V gene. Between the trimmed V and J ends, which lost 1 base and 0 bases, there was a span of 15 bases. CDR3 length: 17 residues. The CDR3 protein is CASSQGRSRILNTEAFF. The CDR3 bases are TGCGCCAGCAGCCAAGGGCGGAGCAGAATTTTGAACACTGAAGCTTTCTTT.

J is TRBJ2-2 and V is TRBV28; D perhaps matches TRBD2 (6 bases). The germline V gene encodes CDR1 MDHEN and CDR2 SYDVKM. V was pared by 2 bases and J by 3 bases, with 10 bases between. This CDR3 comprises 15 residues. For the CDR3, the DNA is TGTGCCAGCAGTTTAAGGCGGGGCTACACCGGGGAGCTGTTTTTT. Translated, it gives CASSLRRGYTGELFF.

This rearrangement joins TRBV19 to TRBJ2-3, with 10 bases aligning to TRBD1. The V and J ends lost 7 bases and 9 bases, in that order; junction bases with no gene match: 7. The CDR3 contains 13 residues. Germline V lookup: CDR1 LNHDA, CDR2 SQIVND (reference sequence). CDR3 nucleotide sequence: TGTGCCAGTAAGACAGGGGGCGTTGAGACGCAGTATTTT. Translated, it gives CASKTGGVETQYF.

The count of this clone is one. The rearrangement joins TRBV28 to TRBJ2-1; D unclear. Trimming removed 8 bases at V and 3 bases at J, with 20 bases between. Germline V CDR1 and CDR2: MDHEN, SYDVKM. The CDR3 runs to 16 residues. The CDR3 sequence is CASGRIKAGYYNEQFF. The CDR3 coding sequence is TGTGCCAGCGGTCGTATTAAAGCCGGGTACTACAATGAGCAGTTCTTC.

This clone was picked up a small number of times. The chain links TRBV5-6 to TRBJ1-6; D ambiguous. CDR1 and CDR2 (germline): SGHDT, YYEEEE. The CDR3 loop spans 16 amino acids. Trimming removed 4 bases from V and 10 bases from J, with 21 bases in between. In DNA form, the CDR3 reads TGTGCCAGCAGCCCTCTAGGCGCATCCTCCGGGTCACCCCTCCACTTT. Translation gives CASSPLGASSGSPLHF.

CDR3 sequence: CASSLAFGGPYYEQYF. DNA of the CDR3: TGCGCCAGCAGCTTGGCCTTCGGGGGTCCCTACTACGAGCAGTACTTC. J is TRBJ2-7 and V is TRBV5-1; tentative D call: TRBD2 (6 bases). Germline CDR1 reads SGHRS; CDR2 reads YFSETQ. Trimming removed 0 bases at V and 3 bases at J, with 16 bases between. The CDR3 has 16 amino acids.

The chain couples TRBV5-1 to TRBJ1-2; 9 positions match TRBD1. The CDR3 consists of 15 residues. Germline V CDR1 and CDR2: SGHRS, YFSETQ. V trimming: 1 base; J trimming: 2 bases; junction bases outside the gene matches: 3. CDR3: CASSLSGTGNYGYTF. The DNA of the CDR3 is TGCGCCAGCAGCTTGTCCGGGACAGGGAACTATGGCTACACCTTC.

The chain combines TRBV3-1 (or the pseudogene TRBV3-2) with TRBJ1-2, with D perhaps TRBD1 (6 bases). V was pared by 1 base and J by 8 bases, with 20 bases between. The CDR3 has 16 amino acids. The germline CDR1 and CDR2 sequences are LGHDT and YNNKEL (reference sequence). The CDR3 DNA reads TGTGCCAGCAGCCAAGCTCCAGGGGCAGTCGTATCCGGCTACACCTTC. Protein sequence: CASSQAPGAVVSGYTF.

This chain links TRBV5-1 with TRBJ1-1; weak D call: TRBD1 (6 bases). This CDR3 has 14 amino acids. Germline lookup yields CDR1 SGHRS and CDR2 YFSETQ. V dropped 6 bases and J dropped 3 bases, with 15 bases sitting between them. CDR3 sequence: CASKLDTGHTEAFF. The CDR3 region has the DNA TGCGCCAGCAAATTGGACACAGGGCACACTGAAGCTTTCTTT.

The chain uses TRBV5-1 and TRBJ1-4; D is possibly TRBD1 (5 bases). CDR3 length equals 15 residues. V lost 4 bases to trimming and J lost 8 bases, with 18 bases between them. Germline V gene lookup returns CDR1 SGHRS and CDR2 YFSETQ. For the CDR3, the DNA is TGCGCCAGCAGCGGGACTGGAGCTTCGGACGAAAAACTGTTTTTT. Protein product: CASSGTGASDEKLFF.

The rearrangement joins TRBV12-3 or TRBV12-4 to TRBJ2-6; D is unclear. CDR3 size: 13 residues. Trimming removed 7 bases from V and 1 base from J, with 5 bases in between. CDR3 in DNA: TGTGCCAGCACCCCATCTGGGGCCAACGTCCTGACTTTC. This encodes CASTPSGANVLTF.

V gene TRBV28 combines with J gene TRBJ1-1; TRBD1 might be the D (5 bases). This CDR3 region has 16 residues. V gave up 6 bases and J gave up 0 bases, with 17 bases separating them. Germline V CDR1 and CDR2: MDHEN, SYDVKM. The CDR3 is CASSALRGMVNTEAFF. In nucleotides, the CDR3 is TGTGCCAGCAGCGCCCTAAGGGGTATGGTGAACACTGAAGCTTTCTTT.

The rearrangement links TRBV11-2 to TRBJ1-4; 10 bases map to TRBD1. With V trimmed by 4 bases and J by 0 bases, 14 bases remained unmatched. This CDR3 contains 20 residues. The germline gives CDR1 SGHAT, CDR2 FQNNGV. The CDR3 protein is CASSSDYETGGGTTNEKLFF. The CDR3 DNA follows: TGTGCCAGCAGCTCAGATTACGAGACAGGGGGCGGCACAACTAATGAAAAACTGTTTTTT.

The chain has TRBV4-1 and TRBJ2-6, with D perhaps TRBD1 (6 bases). Germline-derived CDR1 and CDR2 are MGHRA and YSYEKL. The CDR3 is 18 residues long. V lost 0 bases to trimming and J lost 0 bases, with 12 bases between them. CDR3 loop: CASSQDPGQYSGANVLTF. CDR3 coding DNA: TGCGCCAGCAGCCAAGATCCGGGACAATACTCTGGGGCCAACGTCCTGACTTTC.

The CDR3 DNA follows: TGTGCCTGGAGAGGAGCCGGGAGTAATGAGCAGTTCTTC. Encoded protein: CAWRGAGSNEQFF. The chain joins TRBV30 to TRBJ2-1; TRBD2 might be the D (6 bases). Germline V CDR1 and CDR2: GTSNPN, SVGIG (reference sequence). The V gene lost 3 bases and the J gene lost 7 bases, with 13 bases spanning the gap. The CDR3 totals 13 residues.